A selection of T cell receptor beta chains follows, all from one sample in a study of cytomegalovirus exposure and HLA in healthy donors. Clones were sequenced by immunoSEQ multiplex PCR, and TCRdb holds only the in-frame ones, with some missing. The sample holds 150,000 to 200,000 clones, roughly nine tenths seen once. The sample consisted of PBMCs. The receptors originated from a woman between 25 and 40 years old in good health and CMV-seronegative. Both conserved end residues are part of each CDR3. A D gene is named only where the DNA matches it firmly. Rows give clone size only sometimes, using once, few, many, or a class for an expanded clone.

V gene,clone size,D gene,J gene,CDR3 DNA,CDR3 protein
TRBV5-6,-,-,TRBJ2-1,TGTGCCAGCAGCTTGGCTCCAGGGTCTGAGCAGTTCTTC,CASSLAPGSEQFF
TRBV19,few,-,TRBJ2-7,TGTGCCAGTAGTACTAGCGCCTACGAGCAGTACTTC,CASSTSAYEQYF
TRBV6-6,-,-,TRBJ1-5,TGTGCCAGCAGTCATAGGGGAGACCACCAGCATTTT,CASSHRGDHQHF
TRBV7-2,-,-,TRBJ1-1,TGTGCCAGCAGCCGAGAAGGAGGTAACACTGAAGCTTTCTTT,CASSREGGNTEAFF
TRBV18,-,-,TRBJ1-1,TGTGCCAGCTCACCTGCGGGGGGGACGTCAGAAGCTTTCTTT,CASSPAGGTSEAFF
TRBV2,-,TRBD2,TRBJ2-1,TGTGCCAGCAGTGAAGTAGGCACTAGCGGGAACAATGAGCAGTTCTTC,CASSEVGTSGNNEQFF
TRBV4-1,once,TRBD1,TRBJ2-2,TGCGCCAGCAGCCAAGAGGACAGGGTCACCGGGGAGCTGTTTTTT,CASSQEDRVTGELFF
TRBV27,-,-,TRBJ1-2,TGTGCCAGCAGTTTAGATGGAACAGATAACTATGGCTACACCTTC,CASSLDGTDNYGYTF
TRBV5-6,few,TRBD1,TRBJ2-7,TGTGCCAGCAGCTCCGAGCAAAGGACAGGGTCCTACGAGCAGTACTTC,CASSSEQRTGSYEQYF
TRBV30,few,TRBD2,TRBJ2-1,TGTGCCTGGAGCGCAACCGGGACTAGCGGGAGTAATGAGCAGTTCTTC,CAWSATGTSGSNEQFF
TRBV5-1,-,-,TRBJ1-2,TGCGCCAGCAGCATTCTCTTGGGACCGGGGGCGGGCTATGGCTACACCTTC,CASSILLGPGAGYGYTF
TRBV6-1,-,TRBD2,TRBJ2-7,TGTGCCAGCAGTGATATAGCGGGCTACGAGCAGTACTTC,CASSDIAGYEQYF
TRBV5-1,-,-,TRBJ2-2,TGCGCCAGCAGCTTGGTTTCAGGGGACACCGGGGAGCTGTTTTTT,CASSLVSGDTGELFF
TRBV4-3,-,TRBD1,TRBJ1-2,TGCGCCAGCAGCCAGGGGGGACAGGGGGCTTTCTATGGCTACACCTTC,CASSQGGQGAFYGYTF
TRBV27,once,TRBD2,TRBJ2-7,TGTGCCAGCAGTAGGACTAGCGGGACTTCACATAACCGGGGGGAGCAGTACTTC,CASSRTSGTSHNRGEQYF
TRBV2,once,TRBD1,TRBJ1-1,TGTGCCAGCAGTGAAATGGGACAGGGGGCGCCAACTGAAGCTTTCTTT,CASSEMGQGAPTEAFF
TRBV28,-,TRBD1,TRBJ2-7,TGTGCCAGCAGTTTCATGAGGGGGCGCGCCTACGAGCAGTACTTC,CASSFMRGRAYEQYF
TRBV5-1,-,TRBD1,TRBJ1-5,TGCGCCAGCAGCTCCGGGACAGGGGATAGCAATCAGCCCCAGCATTTT,CASSSGTGDSNQPQHF
TRBV18,-,-,TRBJ2-5,TGTGCCAGCTCACCACAGGGCCAAGAGACCCAGTACTTC,CASSPQGQETQYF
TRBV5-4,-,-,TRBJ2-5,TGTGCCAGCAGCTTGGTGGGCAGGGTGGAGACCCAGTACTTC,CASSLVGRVETQYF
TRBV5-4,-,TRBD1,TRBJ1-1,TGTGCCAGCAGCTTGGGCGACAGGGTAGGTTCTGAAGCTTTCTTT,CASSLGDRVGSEAFF
TRBV5-6,-,-,TRBJ2-7,TGTGCCAGCAGTTCCCATGAGTTTGGTAGCGAGCAGTACTTC,CASSSHEFGSEQYF
TRBV4-1,-,-,TRBJ1-2,TGCGCCAGCAGCCAAGATCCGGGCCCCTATGGCTACACCTTC,CASSQDPGPYGYTF
TRBV7-2,-,-,TRBJ2-1,TGTGCCAGCAGCTTAAACTCCTACAATGAGCAGTTCTTC,CASSLNSYNEQFF
TRBV7-2,-,-,TRBJ2-6,TGTGCCAGCAGCTTGACTAGCTCTGGGGCCAACGTCCTGACTTTC,CASSLTSSGANVLTF
TRBV4-1,-,-,TRBJ2-1,TGCGCCAGCAGCCAAGAGCTTATGTATGAGCAGTTCTTC,CASSQELMYEQFF
TRBV29-1,-,-,TRBJ1-2,TGCAGCGTTGCTAGGCACTTTCAGAACTATGGCTACACCTTC,CSVARHFQNYGYTF
TRBV7-6,once,-,TRBJ1-5,TGTGCCAGCAGCTCTGGGGTGACCAATCAGCCCCAGCATTTT,CASSSGVTNQPQHF
TRBV5-1,-,TRBD2,TRBJ2-7,TGCGCCAGCAGCTTGGAATTAGCGGGGGCGGTCGAGCAGTACTTC,CASSLELAGAVEQYF
TRBV7-8,once,-,TRBJ1-1,TGTGCCAGCAGCCCAGGCCGTGGGACTGAAGCTTTCTTT,CASSPGRGTEAFF
TRBV9,-,TRBD2,TRBJ2-7,TGTGCCAGCAGCGCCGTAGGGACTAGCGGGAACGAGCAGTACTTC,CASSAVGTSGNEQYF
TRBV6-1,many,-,TRBJ2-7,TGTGCCAGCAGGACCGAAGACTACTACGAGCAGTACTTC,CASRTEDYYEQYF
TRBV4-3,-,TRBD1,TRBJ2-2,TGCGCCAGCAGCCGATTTAAGGGGGCGACCGGGGAGCTGTTTTTT,CASSRFKGATGELFF
TRBV4-3,-,TRBD2,TRBJ2-2,TGCGCCAGCAGCCTCCGCGCTAGCGGGAGCACGGGAACCGGGGAGCTGTTTTTT,CASSLRASGSTGTGELFF
TRBV5-4,-,TRBD2,TRBJ2-7,TGTGCCAGCAGCTTTTCTAGCGGGAGGGCCTACGAGCAGTACTTC,CASSFSSGRAYEQYF
TRBV27,-,TRBD2,TRBJ2-7,TGTGCCAGCAGAACGAAGCGGGACTTCTACGAGCAGTACTTC,CASRTKRDFYEQYF
TRBV2,-,-,TRBJ2-1,TGTGCCAGCAGTGTCGGAGGGGGGGAGTACAATGAGCAGTTCTTC,CASSVGGGEYNEQFF
TRBV7-8,-,-,TRBJ1-1,TGTGCCAGCAGCGACCGCACGCAGGTGAACACTGAAGCTTTCTTT,CASSDRTQVNTEAFF
TRBV27,once,-,TRBJ2-5,TGTGCCAGCAGCTCGCTCCAAGAGACCCAGTACTTC,CASSSLQETQYF